The T cell receptor (beta chain) described here comes from a study of Graves' ophthalmopathy and Graves' hyperthyroidism. Study outcomes and limitations: Blood also carried most expanded thyroid clonotypes exceeding 0.001 frequency.

The CDR3 extends over 12 amino acids. V was cut by 5 bases and J by 5 bases, with 9 bases left in between. Germline loops: CDR1 MNHEY, CDR2 SVGAGI. This clonotype has a single count. The antigen remains unidentified. Researchers took RNA transcripts and amplified TCR beta CDR3 regions from them. RT-PCR was first run with HTBI primers, then multiplex PCR in a second round. TCRdb independently ran MiXCR on the multiplex PCR reads; one entry per CDR3 protein. The sample has 560,000 or so distinct CDR3 sequences; about two fifths are singletons. Aged 18 to 65, hyperthyroidism patients had been newly diagnosed, with under 2 months' duration. Patients were left out if they had other autoimmune diseases, uncontrolled infections, pregnancy or lactation. Orbital computed tomography, thyroid ultrasound, TRAb, serum thyroxine and clinical symptoms formed the basis of diagnosis.

The receptor's source is an adult man with Graves' hyperthyroidism. The chain carries TRBV6-5 and TRBJ2-5; D is ambiguous. Sequenced: peripheral blood or thyroid tissue (not recorded which). The CDR3 nucleotides read TGTGCCAGCAGTGAAATGGTGGAGACCCAGTACTTC. This codes for CASSEMVETQYF.